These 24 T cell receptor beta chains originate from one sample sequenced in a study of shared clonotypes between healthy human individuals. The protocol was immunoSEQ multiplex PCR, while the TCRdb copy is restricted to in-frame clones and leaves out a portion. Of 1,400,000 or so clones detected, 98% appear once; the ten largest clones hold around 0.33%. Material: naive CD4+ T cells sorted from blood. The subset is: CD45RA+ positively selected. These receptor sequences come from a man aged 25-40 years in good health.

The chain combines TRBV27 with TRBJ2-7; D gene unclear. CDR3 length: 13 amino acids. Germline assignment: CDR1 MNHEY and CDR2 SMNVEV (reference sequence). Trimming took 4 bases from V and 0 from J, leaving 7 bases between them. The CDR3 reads CASSSPASYEQYF. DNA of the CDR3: TGTGCCAGCAGTTCGCCGGCCTCCTACGAGCAGTACTTC.

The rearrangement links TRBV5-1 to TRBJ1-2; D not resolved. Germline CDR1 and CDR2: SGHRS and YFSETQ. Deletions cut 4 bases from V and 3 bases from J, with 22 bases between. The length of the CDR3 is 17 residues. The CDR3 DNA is TGCGCCAGCAGCCCTCAACCTACAGCCTTCCCTGACTATGGCTACACCTTC. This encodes CASSPQPTAFPDYGYTF.

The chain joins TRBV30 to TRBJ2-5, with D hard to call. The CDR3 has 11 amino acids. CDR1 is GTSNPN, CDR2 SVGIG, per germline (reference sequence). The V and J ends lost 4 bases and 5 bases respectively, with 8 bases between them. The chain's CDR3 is CAWNSVETQYF. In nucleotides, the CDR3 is TGTGCCTGGAACAGCGTGGAGACCCAGTACTTC.

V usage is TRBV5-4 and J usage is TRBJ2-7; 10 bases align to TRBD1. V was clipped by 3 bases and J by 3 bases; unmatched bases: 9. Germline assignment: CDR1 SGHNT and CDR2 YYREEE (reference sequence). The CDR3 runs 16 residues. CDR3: CASSSPADRGDYEQYF. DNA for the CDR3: TGTGCCAGCAGCTCCCCGGCGGACAGGGGGGACTACGAGCAGTACTTC.

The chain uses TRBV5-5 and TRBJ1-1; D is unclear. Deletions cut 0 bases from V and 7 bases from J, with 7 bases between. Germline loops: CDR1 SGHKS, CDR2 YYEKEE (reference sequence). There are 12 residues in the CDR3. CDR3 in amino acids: CASSLAGIEAFF. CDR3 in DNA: TGTGCCAGCAGCTTGGCAGGCATTGAAGCTTTCTTT.

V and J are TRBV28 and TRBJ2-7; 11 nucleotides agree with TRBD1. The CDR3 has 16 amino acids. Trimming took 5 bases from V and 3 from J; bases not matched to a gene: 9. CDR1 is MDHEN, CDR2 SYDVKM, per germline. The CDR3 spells CASSPMGGTGGYEQYF. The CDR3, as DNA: TGTGCCAGCAGTCCCATGGGAGGGACAGGGGGCTACGAGCAGTACTTC.

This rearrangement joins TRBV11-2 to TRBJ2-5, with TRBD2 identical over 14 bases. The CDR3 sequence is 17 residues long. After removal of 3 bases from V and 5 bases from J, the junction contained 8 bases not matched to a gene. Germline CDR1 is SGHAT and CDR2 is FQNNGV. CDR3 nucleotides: TGTGCCAGCAGCTTGGGGACTAGCGGGAGTCTGCAGGAGACCCAGTACTTC. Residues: CASSLGTSGSLQETQYF.

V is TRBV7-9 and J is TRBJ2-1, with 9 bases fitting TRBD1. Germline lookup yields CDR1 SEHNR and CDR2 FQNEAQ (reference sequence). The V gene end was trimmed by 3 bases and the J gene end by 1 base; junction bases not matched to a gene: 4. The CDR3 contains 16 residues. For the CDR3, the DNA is TGTGCCAGCAGCTTTGGACAGGGGTCATCCTACAATGAGCAGTTCTTC. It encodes CASSFGQGSSYNEQFF.

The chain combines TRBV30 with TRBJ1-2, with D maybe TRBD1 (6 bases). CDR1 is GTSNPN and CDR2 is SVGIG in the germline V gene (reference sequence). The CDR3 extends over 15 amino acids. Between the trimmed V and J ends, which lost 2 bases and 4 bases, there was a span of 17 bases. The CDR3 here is CAWSRSQGPLYGYTF. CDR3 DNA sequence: TGTGCCTGGAGTAGGTCTCAGGGGCCCCTCTATGGCTACACCTTC.

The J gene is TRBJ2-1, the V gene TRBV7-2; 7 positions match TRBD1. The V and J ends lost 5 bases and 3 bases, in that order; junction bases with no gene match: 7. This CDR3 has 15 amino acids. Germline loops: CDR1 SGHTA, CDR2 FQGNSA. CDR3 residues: CASSPRQGHYNEQFF. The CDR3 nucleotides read TGTGCCAGCAGCCCCCGACAGGGACACTACAATGAGCAGTTCTTC.

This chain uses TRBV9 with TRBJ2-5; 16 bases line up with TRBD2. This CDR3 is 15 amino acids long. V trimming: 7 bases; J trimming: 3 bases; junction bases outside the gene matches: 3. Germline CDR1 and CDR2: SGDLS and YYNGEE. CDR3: CASGGLAGGKETQYF. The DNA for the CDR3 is TGTGCCAGCGGGGGACTAGCGGGAGGGAAAGAGACCCAGTACTTC.

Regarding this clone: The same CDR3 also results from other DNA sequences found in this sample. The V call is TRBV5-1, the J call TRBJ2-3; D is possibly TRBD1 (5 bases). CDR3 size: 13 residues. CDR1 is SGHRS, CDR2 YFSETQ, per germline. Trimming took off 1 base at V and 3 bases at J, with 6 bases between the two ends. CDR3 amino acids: CASSLRGTDTQYF. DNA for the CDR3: TGCGCCAGCAGCTTGAGGGGAACAGATACGCAGTATTTT.

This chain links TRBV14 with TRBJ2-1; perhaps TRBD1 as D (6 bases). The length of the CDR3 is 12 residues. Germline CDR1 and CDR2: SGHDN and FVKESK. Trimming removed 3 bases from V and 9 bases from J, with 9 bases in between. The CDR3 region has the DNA TGTGCCAGCAGCCACAGGGGCGGTGAGCAGTTCTTC. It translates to CASSHRGGEQFF.

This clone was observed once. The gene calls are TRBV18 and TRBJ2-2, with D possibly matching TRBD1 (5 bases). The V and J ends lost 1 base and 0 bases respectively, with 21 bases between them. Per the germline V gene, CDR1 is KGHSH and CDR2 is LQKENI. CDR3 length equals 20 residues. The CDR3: CASSPRNPNRQNANTGELFF. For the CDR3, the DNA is TGTGCCAGCTCACCACGCAACCCGAATCGACAGAACGCGAACACCGGGGAGCTGTTTTTT.

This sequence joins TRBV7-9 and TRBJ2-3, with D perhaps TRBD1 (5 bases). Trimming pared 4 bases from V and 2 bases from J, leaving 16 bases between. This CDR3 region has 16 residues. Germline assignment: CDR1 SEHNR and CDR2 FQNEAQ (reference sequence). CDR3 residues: CASSSTGIPFTDTQYF. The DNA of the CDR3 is TGTGCCAGCAGCTCCACAGGAATACCTTTCACAGATACGCAGTATTTT.

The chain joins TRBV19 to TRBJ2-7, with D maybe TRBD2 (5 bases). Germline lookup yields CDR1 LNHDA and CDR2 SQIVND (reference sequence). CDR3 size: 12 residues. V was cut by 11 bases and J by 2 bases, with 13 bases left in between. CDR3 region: CAVARTPYEQYF. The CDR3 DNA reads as TGTGCCGTGGCCAGGACTCCCTACGAGCAGTACTTC.

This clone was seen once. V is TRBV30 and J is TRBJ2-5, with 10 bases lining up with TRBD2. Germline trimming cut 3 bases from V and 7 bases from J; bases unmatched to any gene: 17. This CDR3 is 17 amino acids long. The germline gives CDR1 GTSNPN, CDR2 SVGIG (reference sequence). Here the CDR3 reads CAWRPSISGRFVGTQYF. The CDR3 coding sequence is TGTGCCTGGAGACCTTCAATTAGCGGGAGGTTTGTTGGGACCCAGTACTTC.

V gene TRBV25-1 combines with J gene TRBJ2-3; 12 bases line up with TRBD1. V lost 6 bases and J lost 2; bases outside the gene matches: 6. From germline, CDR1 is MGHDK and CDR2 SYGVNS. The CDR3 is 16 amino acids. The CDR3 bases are TGTGCCAGCAGACCCGGGACAGGGGGCTTCACAGATACGCAGTATTTT. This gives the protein CASRPGTGGFTDTQYF.

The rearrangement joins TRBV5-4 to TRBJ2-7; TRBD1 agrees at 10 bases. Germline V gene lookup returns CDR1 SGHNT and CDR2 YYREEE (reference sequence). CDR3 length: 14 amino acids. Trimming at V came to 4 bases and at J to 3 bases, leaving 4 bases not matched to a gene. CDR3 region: CASSPRDRGYEQYF. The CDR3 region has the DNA TGTGCCAGCAGCCCGAGGGACAGGGGCTACGAGCAGTACTTC.

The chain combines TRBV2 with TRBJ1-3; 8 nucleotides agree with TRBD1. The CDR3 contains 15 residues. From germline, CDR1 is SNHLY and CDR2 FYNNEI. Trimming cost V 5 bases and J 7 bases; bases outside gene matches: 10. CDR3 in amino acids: CASSPSPTGGNTIYF. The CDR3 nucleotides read TGTGCCAGCAGTCCGTCTCCCACAGGGGGGAACACCATATATTTT.

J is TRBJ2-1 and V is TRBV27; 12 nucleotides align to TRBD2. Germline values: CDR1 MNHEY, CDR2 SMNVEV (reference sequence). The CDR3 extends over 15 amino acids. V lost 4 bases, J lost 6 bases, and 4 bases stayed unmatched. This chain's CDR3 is CASSWGLAGPNEQFF. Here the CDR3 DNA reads TGTGCCAGCAGTTGGGGACTAGCGGGCCCCAATGAGCAGTTCTTC.

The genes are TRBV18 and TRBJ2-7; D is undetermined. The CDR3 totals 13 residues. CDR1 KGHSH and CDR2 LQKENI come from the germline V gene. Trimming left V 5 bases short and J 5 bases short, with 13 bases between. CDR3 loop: CASSSPYLNEQYF. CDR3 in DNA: TGTGCCAGCTCATCCCCCTACCTCAACGAGCAGTACTTC.

In nucleotides, the CDR3 is TGTGCCAGCAGCTTAGTTAAGTCCCTGAACACTGAAGCTTTCTTT. Translated: CASSLVKSLNTEAFF. The chain uses TRBV7-8 and TRBJ1-1; D gene unclear. The CDR3 consists of 15 residues. The V and J ends lost 1 base and 0 bases respectively, with 9 bases between them. Germline V gene data show CDR1 as SGHVS and CDR2 as FQNEAQ. The variable domain in full, with the rest retrieved from reference TRBV7-8 and TRBJ1-1, is GAGVSQSPRYKVAKRGQDVALRCDPISGHVSLFWYQQALGQGPEFLTYFQNEAQLDKSGLPSDRFFAERPEGSVSTLKIQRTQQEDSAVYLCASSLVKSLNTEAFFGQGTRLTVV.

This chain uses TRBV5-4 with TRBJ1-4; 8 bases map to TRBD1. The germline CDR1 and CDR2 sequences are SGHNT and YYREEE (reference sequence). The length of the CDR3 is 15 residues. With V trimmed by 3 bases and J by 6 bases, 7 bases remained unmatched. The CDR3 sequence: CASSSKQGVDEKLFF. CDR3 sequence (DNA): TGTGCCAGCAGCTCCAAACAGGGGGTGGATGAAAAACTGTTTTTT.